These 15 T cell receptor beta chains were all obtained from the same sample, sequenced in a study of T cells in Graves' hyperthyroidism and ophthalmopathy. Amplification of TCR beta CDR3 regions was performed using RNA transcripts as template. Using the HTBI primer set, a first-round RT-PCR was run on the TCR CDR3. TCRdb fed the multiplex PCR reads into MiXCR, producing one record per CDR3 protein. The data show about 690,000 distinct CDR3 sequences, 17% seen once. Source material: blood. The source of these receptors is a man over 45 with Graves' hyperthyroidism.

This clonotype was counted at least ten times. This chain joins TRBV19 and TRBJ2-7; D may be TRBD1 (6 bases). V dropped 2 bases and J dropped 0 bases, with 8 bases sitting between them. The CDR3 loop spans 14 amino acids. CDR1 LNHDA and CDR2 SQIVND come from the germline V gene (reference sequence). The CDR3 DNA is TGTGCCAGTAGTATAACAGGGAGCTCCTACGAGCAGTACTTC. Protein sequence: CASSITGSSYEQYF.

This clonotype was detected only a few times. The chain recombines TRBV30 with TRBJ1-4; TRBD1 is a possible D gene (6 bases). The CDR3 loop spans 13 amino acids. Germline CDR1 GTSNPN, CDR2 SVGIG (reference sequence). V lost 5 bases and J lost 3, with 10 bases in between. The CDR3 region is CAWAGDPNEKLFF. CDR3 in DNA: TGTGCCTGGGCAGGGGACCCTAATGAAAAACTGTTTTTT.

The table lists this clonotype with many counts. The rearrangement links TRBV12-3 or TRBV12-4 to TRBJ1-1, with D perhaps matching TRBD1 (5 bases). CDR3 size: 15 residues. With 6 bases removed from V and 4 bases from J, the gap between germline ends came to 18 bases. As DNA, the CDR3 is TGTGCCAGCAGCCGTACAACTCAGGGTTCCACTGAAGCTTTCTTT. This encodes CASSRTTQGSTEAFF.

Only a few counts were recorded for this clonotype. This rearrangement joins TRBV20-1 to TRBJ1-1; 9 bases map to TRBD1. Germline V CDR1 and CDR2: DFQATT, SNEGSKA (reference sequence). This CDR3 comprises 16 residues. V shed 6 bases, J shed 4 bases, and the junction held 15 bases outside the gene matches. CDR3 nucleotide sequence: TGCAGTGCCGCTGGACAGGGGAAAGGTATTGCCACTGAAGCTTTCTTT. Translation gives CSAAGQGKGIATEAFF.

Concerning this clonotype itself: Compared with germline, one end of the junction differs, possibly owing to a read error. In nucleotides, the CDR3 is TGTGCCAGCAGTTTGGCCTCTGGAAACACCTTATATTTT. This sequence encodes CASSLASGNTLYF. The chain recombines TRBV12-3 or TRBV12-4 with TRBJ1-3; D gene unclear. The CDR3 has 13 amino acids.

In this sample, this clonotype turned up many times. V gene TRBV7-9 combines with J gene TRBJ2-1, with D unresolved. Germline CDR1 is SEHNR and CDR2 is FQNEAQ (reference sequence). The V end lost 3 bases, the J end lost 4 bases, and 13 bases lay between the germline ends. The CDR3 runs 15 residues. The CDR3 DNA sequence: TGTGCCAGCAGCTTCTCGGCTCTCAGATACAATGAGCAGTTCTTC. It is translated as CASSFSALRYNEQFF. Combining the CDR3 with reference TRBV7-9 and TRBJ2-1 gives the whole variable domain DTGVSQNPRHKITKRGQNVTFRCDPISEHNRLYWYRQTLGQGPEFLTYFQNEAQLEKSRLLSDRFSAERPKGSFSTLEIQRTEQGDSAMYLCASSFSALRYNEQFFGPGTRLTVL.

The V call is TRBV12-3 or TRBV12-4, the J call TRBJ2-1, with D unresolved. The V gene lost 6 bases and the J gene lost 10 bases, with 19 bases spanning the gap. This CDR3 region has 14 residues. This chain's CDR3 is CASRPLLSVSEQFF. Here the CDR3 DNA reads TGTGCCAGCAGACCCCTCCTTTCCGTTTCGGAGCAGTTCTTC.

This CDR3 reads CASSYTRDVGTYEQYF. CDR3 sequence (DNA): TGTGCCAGCAGTTATACCCGGGACGTAGGGACGTACGAGCAGTACTTC. The rearrangement uses TRBV28 and TRBJ2-7; D possibly matches TRBD1 or TRBD2 (5 bases each). Trimming took off 4 bases at V and 4 bases at J, with 20 bases between the two ends. The CDR3 extends over 16 amino acids. CDR1 and CDR2 (germline): MDHEN, SYDVKM. Complete variable domain (other parts from reference TRBV28 and TRBJ2-7): DVKVTQSSRYLVKRTGEKVFLECVQDMDHENMFWYRQDPGLGLRLIYFSYDVKMKEKGDIPEGYSVSREKKERFSLILESASTNQTSMYLCASSYTRDVGTYEQYFGPGTRLTVT.

This clonotype was seen only a few times. A read error may account for a junction end that differs from germline. The rearrangement joins TRBV25-1 to TRBJ2-2, with TRBD2 identical over 9 bases. Germline V lookup: CDR1 MGHDK, CDR2 SYGVNS. CDR3 length: 18 amino acids. CDR3 bases: TGTGCCAGCGGTGAGATCTCTAGCGGGGTGGCGAACACCGGGGAGCTGTTTTTT. Protein product: CASGEISSGVANTGELFF.

Comments on this clonotype: A much more abundant neighbour one base away suggests this may be a read error. The genes are TRBV18 and TRBJ2-5, with D uncertain. The CDR3 has 15 residues. Germline values: CDR1 KGHSH, CDR2 LQKENI. In nucleotides, the CDR3 is TGTGCCGGCTCACCATTATATACCCAGCAAGAGACCCAGTACTTC. Translated, it gives CAGSPLYTQQETQYF.

This chain uses TRBV2 with TRBJ2-2; D gene ambiguous. V shed 4 bases and J shed 0 bases, with 9 bases lying between them. The CDR3 length is 15 residues. In germline, CDR1 is SNHLY, CDR2 FYNNEI. Here the CDR3 DNA reads TGTGCCAGCAGTGGCCCGATAGCGAACACCGGGGAGCTGTTTTTT. As protein: CASSGPIANTGELFF.

J is TRBJ1-2 and V is TRBV2; maybe TRBD1 (6 bases). Germline lookup yields CDR1 SNHLY and CDR2 FYNNEI. Trimming left V 6 bases short and J 4 bases short, with 18 bases between. This CDR3 has 15 residues. The CDR3 nucleotides are TGTGCCAGCAGATACCGGGACACCAACGTCTATGGCTACACCTTC. Amino acid sequence: CASRYRDTNVYGYTF.

This clonotype was detected many times. The V and J genes are TRBV7-2 and TRBJ2-3; D gene unclear. V was clipped by 0 bases and J by 7 bases, with 14 bases between them. The CDR3 spans 15 residues. The V gene's germline CDR1 is SGHTA and CDR2 FQGNSA. CDR3 loop: CASSLARSPWNTQYF. The CDR3, as DNA: TGTGCCAGCAGCTTAGCCAGGAGCCCTTGGAATACGCAGTATTTT.

This clonotype came up once. The chain combines TRBV2 with TRBJ2-1, with a possible D match to TRBD1 (5 bases). CDR1 is SNHLY and CDR2 is FYNNEI in the germline V gene. The CDR3 has 14 residues. Trimming shortened V by 6 bases and J by 3 bases, and 12 bases separated the two germline ends. As DNA, the CDR3 is TGTGCCAGCAGGGGGCCCGGCGGCTACAATGAGCAGTTCTTC. Protein sequence: CASRGPGGYNEQFF.

This clonotype has a handful of counts. This chain links TRBV10-3 with TRBJ1-5, with D perhaps matching TRBD1 (6 bases). The germline V and J ends were trimmed by 3 bases and 8 bases, with 17 bases remaining between them. This CDR3 has 15 amino acids. CDR1 is ENHRY, CDR2 SYGVKD, per germline. CDR3 residues: CAISDRAGAQEPQHF. The CDR3 nucleotides read TGTGCCATCAGTGATCGGGCAGGGGCGCAAGAGCCCCAGCATTTT.